This TCR beta chain was captured in a study of T cells in tuberculosis. Findings and limits, study-wide: Smaller alpha distances in active tuberculosis partly reflected shorter CDR3-alpha lengths. Active tuberculosis alpha repertoires lay closer to GMM-specific TCRs than controls'. Samples were chosen by availability of cryopreserved specimens.

Notes on this clone: What it binds is unknown.

Profiling relied on immunoSEQ multiplex PCR, and the TCRdb table lists in-frame clones only, not all of them. The sample consists of approximately 30,000 clones, 97% of them appearing once. Each donor contributed about 110,000 T cells on average, unsorted. The CDR3 runs to 13 residues. Trimming removed 2 bases at V and 2 bases at J, with 8 bases between. Per the germline V gene, CDR1 is SGHKS and CDR2 is YYEKEE (reference sequence). The chain uses TRBV5-5 and TRBJ2-7; a weak D match, TRBD1 (6 bases). The material sequenced was PBMCs. The clonotype comes from a donor between 10 and 35 years old with latent tuberculosis or without tuberculosis infection. The CDR3 region is CASSFAGAYEQYF. CDR3 nucleotides: TGTGCCAGCAGCTTTGCAGGGGCCTACGAGCAGTACTTC.